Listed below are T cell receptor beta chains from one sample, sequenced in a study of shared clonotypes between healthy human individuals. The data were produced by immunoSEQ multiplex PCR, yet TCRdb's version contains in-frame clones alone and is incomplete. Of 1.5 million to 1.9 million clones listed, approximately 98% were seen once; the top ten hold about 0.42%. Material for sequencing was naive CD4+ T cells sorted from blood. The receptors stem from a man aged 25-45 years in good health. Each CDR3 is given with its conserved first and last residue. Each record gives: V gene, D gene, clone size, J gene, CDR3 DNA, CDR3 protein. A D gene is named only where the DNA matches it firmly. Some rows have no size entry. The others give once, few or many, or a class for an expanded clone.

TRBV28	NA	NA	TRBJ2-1	TGTGCCAGCAGTTTATTGGCTAGTTTGGTCAATGAGCAGTTCTTC	CASSLLASLVNEQFF
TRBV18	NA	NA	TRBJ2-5	TGTGCCAGCTCACCAATACAGCAAGAGACCCAGTACTTC	CASSPIQQETQYF
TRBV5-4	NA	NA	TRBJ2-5	TGTGCCAGCAGCCTTGGGTTGGAGACCCAGTACTTC	CASSLGLETQYF
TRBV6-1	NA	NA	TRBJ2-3	TGTGCCAGCAGTGACGGGCAGGGGAGCACAGATACGCAGTATTTT	CASSDGQGSTDTQYF
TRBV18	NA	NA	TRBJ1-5	TGTGCCAGCTCACCTCCACCGGGACACCATAATAGCAATCAGCCCCAGCATTTT	CASSPPPGHHNSNQPQHF
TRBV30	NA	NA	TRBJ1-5	TGTGCCTGGAGGGACACGCTTTACAATCAGCCCCAGCATTTT	CAWRDTLYNQPQHF
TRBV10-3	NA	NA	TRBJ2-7	TGTGCCATCAGAGGGGTCGCGGGGACCTCCTACGAGCAGTACTTC	CAIRGVAGTSYEQYF
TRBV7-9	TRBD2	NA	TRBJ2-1	TGTGCCAGCAGCTCCCCCCCCGGGACTAGCGGAGGCTACAATGAGCAGTTCTTC	CASSSPPGTSGGYNEQFF
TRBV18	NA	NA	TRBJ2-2	TGTGCCAGCTCAAGGGGAGTTCCTGGCGGGGAGCTGTTTTTT	CASSRGVPGGELFF
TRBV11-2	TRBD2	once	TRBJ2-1	TGTGCCAGCAGCTTAGTTCTAGCGGGGAGCAATGAGCAGTTCTTC	CASSLVLAGSNEQFF
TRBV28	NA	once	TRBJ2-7	TGTGCCAGCGGGCAGATTTACGAGCAGTACTTC	CASGQIYEQYF
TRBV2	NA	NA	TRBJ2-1	TGTGCCAGCAGTGTCGAGACAAACAATGAGCAGTTCTTC	CASSVETNNEQFF
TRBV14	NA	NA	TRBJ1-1	TGTGCCAGCGGGAGGAACACTGAAGCTTTCTTT	CASGRNTEAFF
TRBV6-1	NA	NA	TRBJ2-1	TGTGCCAGCAGTGAGGGGGGCTGGTATGAGCAGTTCTTC	CASSEGGWYEQFF
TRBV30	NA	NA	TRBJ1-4	TGTGCCTGGAGACCAGGGACAACTAATGAAAAACTGTTTTTT	CAWRPGTTNEKLFF
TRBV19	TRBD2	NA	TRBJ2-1	TGTGCCAGTAGTATCGGTCGGGGAGGGTATGAGCAGTTCTTC	CASSIGRGGYEQFF
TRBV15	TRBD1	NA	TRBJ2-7	TGTGCCACCAGCAGAGGAAGGGACAGGAACTACGAGCAGTACTTC	CATSRGRDRNYEQYF
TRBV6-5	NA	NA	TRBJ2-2	TGTGCCAGCAGTTATGGGGGTGTCGCCGGGGAGCTGTTTTTT	CASSYGGVAGELFF
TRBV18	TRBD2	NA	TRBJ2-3	TGTGCCAGCTCCCTAGGACTAGCGGGAGGCGATGATACGCAGTATTTT	CASSLGLAGGDDTQYF
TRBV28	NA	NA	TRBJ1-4	TGTGCCAGCAGTTTAGATGGGGGTTCGGCAAAACTGTTTTTT	CASSLDGGSAKLFF
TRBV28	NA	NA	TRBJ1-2	TGTGCCAGCAGTTTTGGCCTGGTAGGGGGCTACACCTTC	CASSFGLVGGYTF
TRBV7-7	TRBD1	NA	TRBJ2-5	TGTGCCAGCAGCTCCGCTACAGGGGCTGGAGAGACCCAGTACTTC	CASSSATGAGETQYF
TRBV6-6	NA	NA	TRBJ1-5	TGTGCCAGCAGCCCACCGGGAACGATCAATCAGCCCCAGCATTTT	CASSPPGTINQPQHF
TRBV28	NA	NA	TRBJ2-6	TGTGCCAGCAGCCCCGCAGGTATACCTGGGGCCAACGTCCTGACTTTC	CASSPAGIPGANVLTF
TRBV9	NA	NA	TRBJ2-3	TGTGCCAGCAGCGTCGGGGCCGCAGGCACAGATACGCAGTATTTT	CASSVGAAGTDTQYF
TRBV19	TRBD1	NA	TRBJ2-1	TGTGCCAGTAGTACCCGACAGGGAAGGGTCTACATGGGTGAGCAGTTCTTC	CASSTRQGRVYMGEQFF
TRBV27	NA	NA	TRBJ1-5	TGTGCCAGCCGGACAGCTAGCAATCAGCCCCAGCATTTT	CASRTASNQPQHF
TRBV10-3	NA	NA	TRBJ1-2	TGTGCCATCAGTGAGTCGGCAGGGAAAAGCGGCTACACCTTC	CAISESAGKSGYTF
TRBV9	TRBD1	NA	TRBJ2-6	TGTGCCAGCAGCCCCTGGACAGGGAGGACCTCTGGGGCCAACGTCCTGACTTTC	CASSPWTGRTSGANVLTF
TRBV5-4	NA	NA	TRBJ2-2	TGTGCCAGCAGCCCTCGGGCCCCCGCTGACACCGGGGAGCTGTTTTTT	CASSPRAPADTGELFF
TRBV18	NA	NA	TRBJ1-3	TGTGCCAGCTCACCACGAGGGAGTAAATCTGGAAACACCATATATTTT	CASSPRGSKSGNTIYF
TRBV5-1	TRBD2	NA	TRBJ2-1	TGCGCCAGCAGCTCCCGCACCCCAGGCGGGACTAGCGGGAGAAGGGGCTACAATGAGCAGTTCTTC	CASSSRTPGGTSGRRGYNEQFF
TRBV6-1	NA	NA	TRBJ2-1	TGTGCCAGCAGTGAAAACACCCCAACCTACAATGAGCAGTTCTTC	CASSENTPTYNEQFF
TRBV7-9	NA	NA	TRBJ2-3	TGTGCCAGCCCGGGAGACACAGATACGCAGTATTTT	CASPGDTDTQYF
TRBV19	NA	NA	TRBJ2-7	TGTGCCAGTAGTATTTCAGGGTACGGAACCTACGAGCAGTACTTC	CASSISGYGTYEQYF
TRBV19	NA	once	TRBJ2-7	TGTGCCAGGACTGGGCAGGGGTTCACCTACGAGCAGTACTTC	CARTGQGFTYEQYF
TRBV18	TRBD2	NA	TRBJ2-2	TGTGCCAGCTCACCATCGGGAGCGGGAGCGGGCACCGGGGAGCTGTTTTTT	CASSPSGAGAGTGELFF